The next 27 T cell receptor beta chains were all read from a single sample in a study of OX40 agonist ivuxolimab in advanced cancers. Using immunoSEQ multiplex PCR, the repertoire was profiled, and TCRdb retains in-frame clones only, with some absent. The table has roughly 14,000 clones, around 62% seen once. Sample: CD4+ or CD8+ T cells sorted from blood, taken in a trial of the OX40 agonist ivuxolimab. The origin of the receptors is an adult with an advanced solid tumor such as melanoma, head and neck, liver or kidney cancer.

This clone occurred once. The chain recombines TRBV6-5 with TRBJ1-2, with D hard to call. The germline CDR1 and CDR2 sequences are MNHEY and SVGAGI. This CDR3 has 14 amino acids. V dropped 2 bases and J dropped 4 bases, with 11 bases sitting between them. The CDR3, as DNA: TGTGCCAGCAGTTACGGGCTGTCGGGCTATGGCTACACCTTC. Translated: CASSYGLSGYGYTF.

The CDR3 here is CASSRDSLAPYNEQFF. As DNA, the CDR3 is TGTGCCAGCAGTCGGGACTCCCTGGCTCCCTACAATGAGCAGTTCTTC. This chain uses TRBV28 with TRBJ2-1, with a weak D call TRBD2 (6 bases). V was cut by 5 bases and J by 2 bases, with 16 bases left in between. The CDR3 extends over 16 amino acids. CDR1 MDHEN and CDR2 SYDVKM come from the germline V gene.

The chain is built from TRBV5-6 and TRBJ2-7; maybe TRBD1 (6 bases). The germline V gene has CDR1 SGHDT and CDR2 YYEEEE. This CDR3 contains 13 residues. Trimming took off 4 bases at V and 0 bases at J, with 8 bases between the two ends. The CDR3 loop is CASSMDSSYEQYF. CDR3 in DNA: TGTGCCAGCAGCATGGACAGCTCCTACGAGCAGTACTTC.

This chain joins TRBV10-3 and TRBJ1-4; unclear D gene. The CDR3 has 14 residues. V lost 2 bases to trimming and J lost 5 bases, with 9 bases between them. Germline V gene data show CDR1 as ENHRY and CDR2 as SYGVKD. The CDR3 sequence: CAISEEERNEKLFF. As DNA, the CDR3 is TGTGCCATCAGTGAGGAAGAGAGAAATGAAAAACTGTTTTTT.

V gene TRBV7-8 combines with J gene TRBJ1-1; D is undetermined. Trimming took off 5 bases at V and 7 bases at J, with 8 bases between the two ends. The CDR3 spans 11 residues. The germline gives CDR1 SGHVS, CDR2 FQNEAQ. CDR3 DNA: TGTGCCAGCAGCGACGGGGTTGAAGCTTTCTTT. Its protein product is CASSDGVEAFF.

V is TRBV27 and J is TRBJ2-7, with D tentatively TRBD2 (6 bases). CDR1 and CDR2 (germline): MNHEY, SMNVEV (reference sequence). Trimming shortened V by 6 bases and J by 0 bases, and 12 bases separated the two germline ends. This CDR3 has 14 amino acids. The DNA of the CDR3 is TGTGCCAGCAGCCCAGACGGGAGCTCCTACGAGCAGTACTTC. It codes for CASSPDGSSYEQYF.

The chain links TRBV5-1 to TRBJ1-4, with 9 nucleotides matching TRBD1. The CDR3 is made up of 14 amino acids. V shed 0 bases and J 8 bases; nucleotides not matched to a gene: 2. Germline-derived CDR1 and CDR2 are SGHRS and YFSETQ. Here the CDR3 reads CASSLAGTGEKLFF. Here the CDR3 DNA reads TGCGCCAGCAGCTTGGCAGGGACAGGGGAAAAACTGTTTTTT. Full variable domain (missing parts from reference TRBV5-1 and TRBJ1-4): KAGVTQTPRYLIKTRGQQVTLSCSPISGHRSVSWYQQTPGQGLQFLFEYFSETQRNKGNFPGRFSGRQFSNSRSEMNVSTLELGDSALYLCASSLAGTGEKLFFGSGTQLSVL.

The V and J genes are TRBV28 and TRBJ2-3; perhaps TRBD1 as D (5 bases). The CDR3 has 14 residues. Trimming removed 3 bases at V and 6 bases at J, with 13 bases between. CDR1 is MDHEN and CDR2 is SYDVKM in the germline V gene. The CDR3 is CASSLEQGPDTQYF. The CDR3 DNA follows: TGTGCCAGCAGTTTGGAGCAGGGCCCCGATACGCAGTATTTT.

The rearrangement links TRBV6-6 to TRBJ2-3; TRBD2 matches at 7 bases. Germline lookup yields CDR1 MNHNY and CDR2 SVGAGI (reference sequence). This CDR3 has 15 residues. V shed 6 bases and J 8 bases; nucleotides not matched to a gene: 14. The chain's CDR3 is CASSSTGLGIGTQYF. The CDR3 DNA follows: TGTGCCAGCAGCTCAACAGGACTAGGGATCGGTACGCAGTATTTT.

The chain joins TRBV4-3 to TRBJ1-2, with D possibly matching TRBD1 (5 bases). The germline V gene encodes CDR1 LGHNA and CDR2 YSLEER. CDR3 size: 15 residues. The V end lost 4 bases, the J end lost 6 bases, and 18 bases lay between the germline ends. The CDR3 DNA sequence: TGCGCCAGCAGCCCATCCGGGACGGGGAGGCATGGCTACACCTTC. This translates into CASSPSGTGRHGYTF.

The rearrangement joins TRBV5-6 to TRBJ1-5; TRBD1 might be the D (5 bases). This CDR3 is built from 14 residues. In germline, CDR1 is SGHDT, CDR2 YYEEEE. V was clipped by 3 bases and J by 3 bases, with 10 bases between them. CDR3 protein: CASSSMGTNQPQHF. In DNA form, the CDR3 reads TGTGCCAGCAGCTCCATGGGGACCAATCAGCCCCAGCATTTT.

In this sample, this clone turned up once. For the CDR3, the DNA is TGTGCCAGCAGCCCTCTGCCCGGAGACAGGGCAACTAACTATGGCTACACCTTC. This codes for CASSPLPGDRATNYGYTF. The chain recombines TRBV7-9 with TRBJ1-2; 7 bases line up with TRBD1. The CDR3 spans 18 residues. J was trimmed by 0 bases and V by 5 bases; bases with no gene match: 15. Germline V gene lookup returns CDR1 SEHNR and CDR2 FQNEAQ (reference sequence). The full variable domain, completed using reference TRBV7-9 and TRBJ1-2, is DTGVSQNPRHKITKRGQNVTFRCDPISEHNRLYWYRQTLGQGPEFLTYFQNEAQLEKSRLLSDRFSAERPKGSFSTLEIQRTEQGDSAMYLCASSPLPGDRATNYGYTFGSGTRLTVV.

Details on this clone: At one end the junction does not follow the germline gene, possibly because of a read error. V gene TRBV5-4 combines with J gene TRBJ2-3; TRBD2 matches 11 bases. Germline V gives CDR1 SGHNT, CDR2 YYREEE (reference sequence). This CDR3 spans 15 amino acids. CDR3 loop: CVSSLLAGATDTQYF. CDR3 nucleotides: TGTGTCAGCAGCTTACTAGCGGGAGCCACAGATACGCAGTATTTT.

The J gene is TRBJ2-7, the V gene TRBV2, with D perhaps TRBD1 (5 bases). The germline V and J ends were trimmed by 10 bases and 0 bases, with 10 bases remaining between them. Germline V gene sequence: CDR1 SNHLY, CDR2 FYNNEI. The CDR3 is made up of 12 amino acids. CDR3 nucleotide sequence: TGTGCCATACGACAGCTCTCCTACGAGCAGTACTTC. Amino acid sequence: CAIRQLSYEQYF.

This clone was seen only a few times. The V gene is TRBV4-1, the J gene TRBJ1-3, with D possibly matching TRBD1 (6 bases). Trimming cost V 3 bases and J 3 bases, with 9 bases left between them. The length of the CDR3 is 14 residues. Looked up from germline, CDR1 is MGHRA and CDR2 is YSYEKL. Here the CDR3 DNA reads TGCGCCAGCAGCCAGGGGGCGTATGGAAACACCATATATTTT. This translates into CASSQGAYGNTIYF.

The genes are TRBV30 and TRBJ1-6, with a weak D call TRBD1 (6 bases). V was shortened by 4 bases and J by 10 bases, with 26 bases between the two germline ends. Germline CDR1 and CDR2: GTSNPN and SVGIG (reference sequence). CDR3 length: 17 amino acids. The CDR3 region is CAWTPKVAGGARSPLHF. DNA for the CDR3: TGTGCCTGGACCCCAAAAGTTGCCGGGGGCGCAAGATCACCCCTCCACTTT.

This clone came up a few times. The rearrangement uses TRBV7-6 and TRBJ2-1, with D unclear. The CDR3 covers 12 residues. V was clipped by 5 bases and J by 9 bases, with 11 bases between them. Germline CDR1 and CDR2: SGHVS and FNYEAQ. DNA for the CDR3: TGTGCCAGCAGCCAAGTAAACAGTGAGCAGTTCTTC. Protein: CASSQVNSEQFF.

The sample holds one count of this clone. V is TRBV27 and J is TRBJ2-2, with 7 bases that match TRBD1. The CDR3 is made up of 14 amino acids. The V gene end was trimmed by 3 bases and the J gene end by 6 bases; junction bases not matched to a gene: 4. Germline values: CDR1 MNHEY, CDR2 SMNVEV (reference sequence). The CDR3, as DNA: TGTGCCAGCAGTTTGTATGACAGGGCCGGGGAGCTGTTTTTT. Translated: CASSLYDRAGELFF.

The CDR3 sequence: CASSLTGTNLHYGYTF. As DNA, the CDR3 is TGTGCCAGCAGTTTAACTGGGACAAATCTTCACTATGGCTACACCTTC. V and J are TRBV27 and TRBJ1-2; tentatively, D is TRBD1 (6 bases). Deletions cut 2 bases from V and 3 bases from J, with 16 bases between. The V gene's germline CDR1 is MNHEY and CDR2 SMNVEV (reference sequence). The CDR3 totals 16 residues.

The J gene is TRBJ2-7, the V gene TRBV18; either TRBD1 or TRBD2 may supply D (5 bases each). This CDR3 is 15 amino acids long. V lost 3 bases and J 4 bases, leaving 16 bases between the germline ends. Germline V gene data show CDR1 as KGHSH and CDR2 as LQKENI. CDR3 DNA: TGTGCCAGCTCACCGCCCGGGACGGAGAGGTACGAGCAGTACTTC. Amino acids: CASSPPGTERYEQYF.

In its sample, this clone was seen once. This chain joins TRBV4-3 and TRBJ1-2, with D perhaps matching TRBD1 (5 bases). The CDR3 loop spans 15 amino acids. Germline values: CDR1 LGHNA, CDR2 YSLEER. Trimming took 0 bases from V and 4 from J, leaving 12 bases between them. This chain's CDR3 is CASSQDGRAGYGYTF. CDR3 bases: TGCGCCAGCAGCCAAGACGGCAGGGCTGGCTATGGCTACACCTTC.

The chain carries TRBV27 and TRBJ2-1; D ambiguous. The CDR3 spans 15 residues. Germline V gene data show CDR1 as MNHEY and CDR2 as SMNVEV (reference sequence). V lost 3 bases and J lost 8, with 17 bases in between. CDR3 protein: CASSFQDGLVDEQFF. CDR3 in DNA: TGTGCCAGCAGTTTCCAGGACGGGTTGGTCGATGAGCAGTTCTTC.

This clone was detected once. As DNA, the CDR3 is TGCGCCAGCAGCTTGGCGTCTAGCGGGGGGGTACCGAGCTCCTACAATGAGCAGTTCTTC. It encodes CASSLASSGGVPSSYNEQFF. The chain employs TRBV5-1 and TRBJ2-1; 12 bases align to TRBD2. Germline lookup yields CDR1 SGHRS and CDR2 YFSETQ. This CDR3 is 20 amino acids long. J lost 0 bases, V lost 0 bases, and 10 bases had no gene match.

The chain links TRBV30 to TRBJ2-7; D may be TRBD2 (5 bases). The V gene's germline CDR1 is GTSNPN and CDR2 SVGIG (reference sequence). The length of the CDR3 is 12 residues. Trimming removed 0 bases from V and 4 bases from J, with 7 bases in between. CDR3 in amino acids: CAWSVRGYEQYF. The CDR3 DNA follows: TGTGCCTGGAGTGTCCGGGGATACGAGCAGTACTTC.

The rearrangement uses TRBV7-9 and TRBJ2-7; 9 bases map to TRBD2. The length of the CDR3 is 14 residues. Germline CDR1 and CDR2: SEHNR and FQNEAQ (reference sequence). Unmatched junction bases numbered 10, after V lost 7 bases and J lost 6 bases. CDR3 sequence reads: CASTPERGAPEQYF. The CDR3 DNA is TGTGCCAGCACCCCTGAGCGGGGGGCTCCCGAGCAGTACTTC.

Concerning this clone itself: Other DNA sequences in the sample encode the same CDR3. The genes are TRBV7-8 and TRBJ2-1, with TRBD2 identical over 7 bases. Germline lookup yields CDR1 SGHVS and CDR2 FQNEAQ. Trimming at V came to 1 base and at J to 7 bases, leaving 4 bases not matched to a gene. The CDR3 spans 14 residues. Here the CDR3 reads CASSLGGGGNEQFF. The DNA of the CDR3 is TGTGCCAGCAGCTTAGGTGGGGGAGGGAATGAGCAGTTCTTC.

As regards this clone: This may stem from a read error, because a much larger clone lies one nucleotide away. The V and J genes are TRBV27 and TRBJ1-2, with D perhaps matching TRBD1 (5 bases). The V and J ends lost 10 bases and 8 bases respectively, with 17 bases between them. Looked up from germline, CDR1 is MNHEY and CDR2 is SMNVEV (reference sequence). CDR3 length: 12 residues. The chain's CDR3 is CATQGPQRGYTF. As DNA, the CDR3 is TGTGCCACTCAGGGTCCGCAGAGAGGCTACACCTTC.